The TCR beta chain described here comes from a study of blood T cell repertoires in COVID-19. Deletions cut 3 bases from V and 4 bases from J, with 10 bases between. The CDR3 has 14 residues. Germline-derived CDR1 and CDR2 are MNHEY and SMNVEV (reference sequence). Profiled with immunoSEQ multiplex PCR; TCRdb holds only in-frame clones, not every one. The sample yields about 130,000 clones, roughly 90% seen once. Source material: peripheral blood. The chain uses TRBV27 and TRBJ1-5; D is possibly TRBD1 (5 bases). This TCR was recovered from a man between 60 and 75 years old with COVID-19, enrolled during active disease. The CDR3 DNA reads TGTGCCAGCAGTTTCGGGCAGGGTAATCAGCCCCAGCATTTT. Translation: CASSFGQGNQPQHF.